The subject of this entry is one T cell receptor beta chain. Antigen specificity is unknown. This entry comes from a study of CXCR3-negative and CXCR3-positive naive CD8 T cells. General study findings and limits: CXCR3-negative and CXCR3-positive naive cells shared comparable TRBV-TRBJ usage, but memory cells did not. CXCR3-positive naive cells carried more hydrophobic TRB CDR3s than CXCR3-negative ones.

Naive CD8+ T cells had a CD45RO-CCR7+CD27+CD95- phenotype. TRB cDNA was prepared as libraries by UMI-labeled 5' RACE. TCRdb reprocessed the 5' RACE reads; each CDR3 protein has one entry and no DNA is given. Its clone listing holds 40,000 to 55,000 distinct CDR3 sequences. This CDR3 contains 11 residues. Per germline, CDR1 SQVTM and CDR2 ANQGSEA. J is TRBJ1-1 and V is TRBV29-1. This receptor was obtained from a human donor in good health. Some clones in this sample may be carry-over from other donors' samples. What was sequenced was naive CXCR3- CD8+ T cells from blood. Subset: CD45RO-CCR7+CD27+CD95- naive CD8+ T cells lacking CXCR3 (TNR3-). Here the CDR3 reads CSVKGYTEAFF.